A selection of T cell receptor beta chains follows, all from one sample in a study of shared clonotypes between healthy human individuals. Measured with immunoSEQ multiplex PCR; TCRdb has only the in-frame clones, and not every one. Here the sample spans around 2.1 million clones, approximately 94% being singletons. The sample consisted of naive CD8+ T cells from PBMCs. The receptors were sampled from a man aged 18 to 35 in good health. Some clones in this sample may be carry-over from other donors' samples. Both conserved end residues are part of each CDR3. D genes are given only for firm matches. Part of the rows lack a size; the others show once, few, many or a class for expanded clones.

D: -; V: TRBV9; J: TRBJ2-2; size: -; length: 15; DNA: TGTGCCAGCAACCCGCGGGGCGGACCCTCCGGGGAGCTGTTTTTT; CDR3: CASNPRGGPSGELFF
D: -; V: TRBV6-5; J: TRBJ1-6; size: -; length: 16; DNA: TGTGCCAGCAGTTACGGGGTTAGCTCCTATAATTCACCCCTCCACTTT; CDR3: CASSYGVSSYNSPLHF
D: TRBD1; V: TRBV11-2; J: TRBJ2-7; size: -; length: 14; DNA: TGTGCCAGCAGCGGGAGAACAGGGGGCTACGAGCAGTACTTC; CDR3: CASSGRTGGYEQYF
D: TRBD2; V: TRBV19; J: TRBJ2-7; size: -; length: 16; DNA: TGTGCCAGTAGTCCAGGACTAGCGGGAGGGAGATACGAGCAGTACTTC; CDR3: CASSPGLAGGRYEQYF
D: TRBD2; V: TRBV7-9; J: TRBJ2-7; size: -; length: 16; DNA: TGTGCCAGCAGCCTCTCCGGGACTAGCGGCTCCTACGAGCAGTACTTC; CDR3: CASSLSGTSGSYEQYF
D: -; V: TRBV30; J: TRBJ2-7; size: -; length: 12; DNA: TGTGCCTGGAGGGACAGAGCCTACGAGCAGTACTTC; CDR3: CAWRDRAYEQYF
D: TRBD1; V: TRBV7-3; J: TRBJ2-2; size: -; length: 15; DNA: TGTGCCAGCAGGTCAACAGGGGGCAACACCGGGGAGCTGTTTTTT; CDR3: CASRSTGGNTGELFF
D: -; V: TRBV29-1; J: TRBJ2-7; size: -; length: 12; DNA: TGCAGCGTTGAAAGGGGCGACCACGAGCAGTACTTC; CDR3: CSVERGDHEQYF
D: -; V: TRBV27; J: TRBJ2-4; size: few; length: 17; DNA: TGTGCCAGCAGCCCCTTCCAGGGGTCCATAGCCAAAAACATTCAGTACTTC; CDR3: CASSPFQGSIAKNIQYF
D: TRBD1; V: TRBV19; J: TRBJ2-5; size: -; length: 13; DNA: TGTGCCAGTAGTACCGGGACAGGTGGGACCCAGTACTTC; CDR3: CASSTGTGGTQYF
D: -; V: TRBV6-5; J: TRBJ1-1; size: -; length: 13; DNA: TGTGCCAGCAGTTACGGGGCGGGCACTGAAGCTTTCTTT; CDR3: CASSYGAGTEAFF
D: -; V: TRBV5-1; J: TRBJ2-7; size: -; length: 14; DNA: TGCGCCAGCAGCTACGGCAGGGAACTTGACGAGCAGTACTTC; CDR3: CASSYGRELDEQYF
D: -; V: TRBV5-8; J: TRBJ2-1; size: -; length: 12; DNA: TGTGCCAGCAGCTTGGTTGTCCTTGAGCAGTTCTTC; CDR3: CASSLVVLEQFF
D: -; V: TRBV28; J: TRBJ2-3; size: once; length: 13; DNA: TGTGCCAGCAGGAGGCCCTCCACAGATACGCAGTATTTT; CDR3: CASRRPSTDTQYF
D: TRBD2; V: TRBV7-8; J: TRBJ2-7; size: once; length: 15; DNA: TGTGCCAGCAGCTCGGGACTAGCCTTTTCCTACGAGCAGTACTTC; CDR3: CASSSGLAFSYEQYF
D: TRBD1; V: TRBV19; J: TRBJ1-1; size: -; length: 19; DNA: TGTGCCAGTAGTATACTTTACCGCCCGGCAGGGGGCGAGAACACTGAAGCTTTCTTT; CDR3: CASSILYRPAGGENTEAFF
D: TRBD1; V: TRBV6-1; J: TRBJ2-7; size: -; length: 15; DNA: TGTGCCAGCAGTGAACGTCGGACAGGGGCCTACGAGCAGTACTTC; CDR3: CASSERRTGAYEQYF
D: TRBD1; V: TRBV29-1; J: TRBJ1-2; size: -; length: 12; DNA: TGCAGCGCCGTACAGGGGGAGAGGGGCTACACCTTC; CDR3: CSAVQGERGYTF
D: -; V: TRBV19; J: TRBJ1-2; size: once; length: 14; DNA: TGTGCCAGTAGTACCTGGACGGCCAGTGGTGGCTACACCTTC; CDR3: CASSTWTASGGYTF
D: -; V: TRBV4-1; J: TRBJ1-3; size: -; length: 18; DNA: TGCGCCAGCAGCCAAGGCTCCACTTCCATCTTCTCTGGAAACACCATATATTTT; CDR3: CASSQGSTSIFSGNTIYF
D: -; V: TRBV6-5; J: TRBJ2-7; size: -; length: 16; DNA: TGTGCCAGCAGTTACTCGCAGGGGTTGGTAGCCTACGAGCAGTACTTC; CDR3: CASSYSQGLVAYEQYF
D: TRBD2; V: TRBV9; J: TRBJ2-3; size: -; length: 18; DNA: TGTGCCAGCAGCGTCTCCGGGACTAGCGGGAGGGCCGGGGATACGCAGTATTTT; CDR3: CASSVSGTSGRAGDTQYF
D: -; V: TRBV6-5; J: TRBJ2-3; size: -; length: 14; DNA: TGTGCCAGCAGACGGACAGTCAGCCCAGATACGCAGTATTTT; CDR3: CASRRTVSPDTQYF
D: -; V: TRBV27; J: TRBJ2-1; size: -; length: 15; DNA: TGTGCCAGCAGTTGGGGCGGAAGAGACTACAATGAGCAGTTCTTC; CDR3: CASSWGGRDYNEQFF
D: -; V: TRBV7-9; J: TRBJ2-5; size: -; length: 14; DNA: TGTGCCAGCACCACGTTTGAGGGCCGGGAGACCCAGTACTTC; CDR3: CASTTFEGRETQYF
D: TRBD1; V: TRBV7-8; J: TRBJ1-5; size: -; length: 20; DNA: TGTGCCAGCAGCGCCCCGGGACAGGGGGTCTTTGCACTTAGCAATCAGCCCCAGCATTTT; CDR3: CASSAPGQGVFALSNQPQHF
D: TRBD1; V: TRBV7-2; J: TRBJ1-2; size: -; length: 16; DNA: TGTGCCAGCAGCTCGATGCGGACAGGGCCCTTGGGTGGCTACACCTTC; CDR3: CASSSMRTGPLGGYTF
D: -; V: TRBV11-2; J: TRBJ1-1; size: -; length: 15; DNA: TGTGCCAGCAGCTTGGGGTCGAGGGTGAACACTGAAGCTTTCTTT; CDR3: CASSLGSRVNTEAFF
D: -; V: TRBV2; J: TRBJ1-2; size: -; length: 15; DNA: TGTGCCAGCAGTGAACAGGGCGGGACGGGCTATGGCTACACCTTC; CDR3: CASSEQGGTGYGYTF
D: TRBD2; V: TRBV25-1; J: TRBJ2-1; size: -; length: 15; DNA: TGTGCCAGCAGGACTAGCGGGACAACCTACAATGAGCAGTTCTTC; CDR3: CASRTSGTTYNEQFF
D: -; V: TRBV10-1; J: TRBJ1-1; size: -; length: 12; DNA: TGCGCCAGCAGTGAGTCAGGGGCTGAAGCTTTCTTT; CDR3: CASSESGAEAFF
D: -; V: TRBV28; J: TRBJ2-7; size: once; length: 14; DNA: TGTGCCAGCAGTTTAAACAGGGAGGGCTACGAGCAGTACTTC; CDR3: CASSLNREGYEQYF
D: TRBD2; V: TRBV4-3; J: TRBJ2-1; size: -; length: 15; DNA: TGCGCCAGCAGCCTCGAGGGGACTAGCTACAATGAGCAGTTCTTC; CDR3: CASSLEGTSYNEQFF
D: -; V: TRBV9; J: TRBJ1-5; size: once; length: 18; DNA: TGTGCCAGCAGCGTCCCAAGGAGGGGGGGAGTGAGCAATCAGCCCCAGCATTTT; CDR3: CASSVPRRGGVSNQPQHF
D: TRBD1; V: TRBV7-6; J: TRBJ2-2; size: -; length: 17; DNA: TGTGCCAGCAGCTTAGGGAGTAAGGGGGCACGGACCGGGGAGCTGTTTTTT; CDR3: CASSLGSKGARTGELFF
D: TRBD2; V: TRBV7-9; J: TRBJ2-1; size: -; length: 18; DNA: TGTGCCAGCAGTCGACGGGGGACTAGCGGGAGCTCCTACAATGAGCAGTTCTTC; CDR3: CASSRRGTSGSSYNEQFF
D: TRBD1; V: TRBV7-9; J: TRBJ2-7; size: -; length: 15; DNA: TGTGCCAGCAGCGTCACCGGGACAGGATCCTACGAGCAGTACTTC; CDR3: CASSVTGTGSYEQYF
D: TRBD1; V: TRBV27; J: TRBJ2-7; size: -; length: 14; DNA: TGTGCCAGCAGTGCCGGGACAGGGAGCTACGAGCAGTACTTC; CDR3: CASSAGTGSYEQYF
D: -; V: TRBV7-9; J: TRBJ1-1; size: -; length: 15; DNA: TGTGCCAGCAGCTTAGGGAGGACACTGAACACTGAAGCTTTCTTT; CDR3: CASSLGRTLNTEAFF
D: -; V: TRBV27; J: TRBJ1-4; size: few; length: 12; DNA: TGTGCCAGCCCGGACCACCCGGAGGAACTGTTTTTT; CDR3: CASPDHPEELFF
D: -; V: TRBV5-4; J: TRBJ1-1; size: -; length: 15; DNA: TGTGCCAGCAGCTTGCCAGGGGCGACCCCCACTGAAGCTTTCTTT; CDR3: CASSLPGATPTEAFF
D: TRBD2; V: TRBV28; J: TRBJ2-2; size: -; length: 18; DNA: TGTGCCAGCAGTTTATGGGCAACTAGCGGGAGACGCACCGGGGAGCTGTTTTTT; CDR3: CASSLWATSGRRTGELFF
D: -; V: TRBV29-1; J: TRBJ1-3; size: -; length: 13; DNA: TGCAGCGTTGTGGGGGACTCTGGAAACACCATATATTTT; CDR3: CSVVGDSGNTIYF
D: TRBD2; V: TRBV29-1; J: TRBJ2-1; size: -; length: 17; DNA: TGCAGCGTTGATGGAGGGAGCGGGAGTCCCTCCTACAATGAGCAGTTCTTC; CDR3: CSVDGGSGSPSYNEQFF
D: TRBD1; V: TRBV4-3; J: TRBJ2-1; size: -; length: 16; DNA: TGCGCCAGCAGCCCTGACTGGGACAGGGTGACCAATGAGCAGTTCTTC; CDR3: CASSPDWDRVTNEQFF
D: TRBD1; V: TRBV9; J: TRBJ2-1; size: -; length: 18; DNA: TGTGCCAGCAGCGTAAGGGACAGACTCCCAATCCTTCACAATGAGCAGTTCTTC; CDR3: CASSVRDRLPILHNEQFF
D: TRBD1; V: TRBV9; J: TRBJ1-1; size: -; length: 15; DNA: TGTGCCAGCAGCGGAGGGGACAGGGAGAACACTGAAGCTTTCTTT; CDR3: CASSGGDRENTEAFF
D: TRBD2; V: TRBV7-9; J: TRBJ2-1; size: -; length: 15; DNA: TGTGCCAGCAGCCCGGGGGGAGCGGTCTACAATGAGCAGTTCTTC; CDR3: CASSPGGAVYNEQFF
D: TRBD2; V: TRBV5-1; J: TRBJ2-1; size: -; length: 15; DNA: TGCGCCAGCAGCTCCGGACTAGCGGCCTACAATGAGCAGTTCTTC; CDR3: CASSSGLAAYNEQFF
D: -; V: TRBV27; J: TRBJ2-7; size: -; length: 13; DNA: TGTGCCAGCAGTTTGCGGAGAGACTACGAGCAGTACTTC; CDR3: CASSLRRDYEQYF
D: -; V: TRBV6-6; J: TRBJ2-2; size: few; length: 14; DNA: TGTGCCAGCAGCGGGCGAGGTTCCCCCGGGGAGCTGTTTTTT; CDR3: CASSGRGSPGELFF
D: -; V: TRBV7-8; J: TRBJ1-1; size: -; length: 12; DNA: TGTGCCAGCAGCCCCGGGACGCTTGAAGCTTTCTTT; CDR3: CASSPGTLEAFF